One sample yielded the 30 T cell receptor beta chains listed below, sequenced in a study of early T cells in non-severe SARS-CoV-2 infection. TCRdb re-called the 5' RACE reads through MiXCR, storing one row per CDR3 protein. The profile shows over 60,000 distinct CDR3 sequences, around 9.1% of them singletons. Sequencing was performed on whole blood, taken at baseline. These TCRs come from an adult who was a healthcare worker with PCR-confirmed SARS-CoV-2 infection or an uninfected control (not recorded which).

The chain couples TRBV15 to TRBJ2-2; no clear D. Germline CDR1 reads LNHNV; CDR2 reads YYDKDF (reference sequence). Trimming shortened V by 1 base and J by 5 bases, and 5 bases separated the two germline ends. CDR3 length equals 13 residues. The CDR3 spells CATSRGVTGELFF. The CDR3 DNA reads as TGTGCCACCAGCAGAGGAGTGACCGGGGAGCTGTTTTTT.

The V and J genes are TRBV10-3 and TRBJ2-3, with 14 bases fitting TRBD2. The CDR3 extends over 15 amino acids. Trimming removed 6 bases from V and 3 bases from J; junction bases left unmatched: 2. Per germline, CDR1 ENHRY and CDR2 SYGVKD. The CDR3 DNA follows: TGTGCCATCAGGTGGACTAGCGGGGGGACAGATACGCAGTATTTT. Amino acid sequence: CAIRWTSGGTDTQYF.

The rearrangement joins TRBV27 to TRBJ2-7, with TRBD1 identical over 7 bases. The CDR3 spans 15 residues. CDR1 is MNHEY and CDR2 is SMNVEV in the germline V gene (reference sequence). Trimming took 2 bases from V and 5 from J; bases not matched to a gene: 9. Here the CDR3 reads CASSLREGAKNEQYF. DNA of the CDR3: TGTGCCAGCAGTTTAAGAGAGGGGGCTAAAAACGAGCAGTACTTC.

This clonotype came up a few times. The chain couples TRBV7-2 to TRBJ2-7, with D perhaps TRBD1 (5 bases). Trimming removed 1 base from V and 7 bases from J, with 11 bases in between. The CDR3 length is 13 residues. From germline, CDR1 is SGHTA and CDR2 FQGNSA. CDR3 residues: CASSLGGFMEQYF. The CDR3 DNA sequence: TGTGCCAGCAGCTTAGGGGGCTTTATGGAGCAGTACTTC.

This clonotype was observed many times. The CDR3 DNA reads as TGTGCCAGCAGCTTATCGGCCGGACAGGGCGGCTATGGCTACACCTTC. As protein: CASSLSAGQGGYGYTF. V usage is TRBV7-3 and J usage is TRBJ1-2; 8 bases match TRBD1. The germline V gene encodes CDR1 SGHTA and CDR2 FQGTGA. V was clipped by 2 bases and J by 4 bases; unmatched bases: 9. The CDR3 totals 16 residues.

There are a few counts of this clonotype. The rearrangement joins TRBV6-5 to TRBJ1-1; 9 bases match TRBD1. CDR1 and CDR2 (germline): MNHEY, SVGAGI. V lost 6 bases and J lost 1; bases outside the gene matches: 3. CDR3 size: 14 residues. CDR3 region: CASSKDRGNTEAFF. CDR3 nucleotides: TGTGCCAGCAGCAAGGACAGGGGGAACACTGAAGCTTTCTTT.

The chain couples TRBV20-1 to TRBJ2-2; tentatively, D is TRBD2 (7 bases). V was clipped by 7 bases and J by 2 bases, with 17 bases between them. In germline, CDR1 is DFQATT, CDR2 SNEGSKA (reference sequence). CDR3 length: 15 amino acids. The DNA of the CDR3 is TGCAGTGTCTCGTCGGGGGGCACTAACACCGGGGAGCTGTTTTTT. Its protein is CSVSSGGTNTGELFF.

The sample holds many counts of this clonotype. V usage is TRBV7-2 and J usage is TRBJ2-3; the match to TRBD2 covers 11 bases. This CDR3 contains 15 residues. Trimming at V came to 5 bases and at J to 4 bases, leaving 5 bases not matched to a gene. The germline gives CDR1 SGHTA, CDR2 FQGNSA. The CDR3 DNA sequence: TGTGCCAGCAGCCAAAGACTAGCGGGGTCAGATACGCAGTATTTT. It codes for CASSQRLAGSDTQYF.

In regard to this clonotype: A single base separates this from a much larger clone, so it may be a read error. The chain carries TRBV7-9 and TRBJ2-1, with D possibly called TRBD1 or TRBD2 (5 bases each). V was pared by 3 bases and J by 10 bases, with 13 bases between. The CDR3 consists of 13 residues. The germline CDR1 and CDR2 sequences are SEHNR and FQNEAQ (reference sequence). CDR3 DNA: TGTGCCAGCAGCTTGGGGGTACTGAAGGAGCAGTTCTTC. Its protein product is CASSLGVLKEQFF.

This clonotype was recorded a few times. This chain connects TRBV19 to TRBJ1-2; D possibly corresponds to TRBD1 (6 bases). There are 14 residues in the CDR3. V gave up 4 bases and J gave up 8 bases, with 17 bases separating them. Germline CDR1 LNHDA, CDR2 SQIVND (reference sequence). The CDR3 loop is CASSSPTGAVGYTF. The CDR3, as DNA: TGTGCCAGTAGTAGTCCCACGGGGGCAGTGGGCTACACCTTC.

This clonotype was seen a few times. Given a much more abundant clone one base away, this may be a read error. The chain links TRBV7-2 to TRBJ1-5, with TRBD1 matching over 7 bases. Losses at the gene ends were 6 bases for V and 5 bases for J; bases not matched to a gene: 4. The V gene's germline CDR1 is SGHTA and CDR2 FQGNSA. The CDR3 is 13 residues long. The CDR3 loop is CASSNRGDQPQHF. In DNA form, the CDR3 reads TGTGCCAGCAGTAACAGGGGCGATCAGCCCCAGCATTTT.

By share, this clonotype ranks as medium-sized. The chain is built from TRBV7-2 and TRBJ1-6; no firm D call. The germline gives CDR1 SGHTA, CDR2 FQGNSA. Trimming pared 0 bases from V and 10 bases from J, leaving 4 bases between. The CDR3 extends over 12 amino acids. CDR3 nucleotides: TGTGCCAGCAGCTTAGCGAACTCACCCCTCCACTTT. Amino acid sequence: CASSLANSPLHF.

The rearrangement uses TRBV3-1 and TRBJ2-2; 10 bases fit TRBD1. Unmatched junction bases numbered 5, after V lost 4 bases and J lost 6 bases. Germline V gene lookup returns CDR1 LGHDT and CDR2 YNNKEL (reference sequence). There are 15 residues in the CDR3. This CDR3 is CASSRTGGKSGELFF. CDR3 in DNA: TGTGCCAGCAGCCGGACAGGGGGAAAATCCGGGGAGCTGTTTTTT. The full variable domain, completed using reference TRBV3-1 and TRBJ2-2, is DTAVSQTPKYLVTQMGNDKSIKCEQNLGHDTMYWYKQDSKKFLKIMFSYNNKELIINETVPNRFSPKSPDKAHLNLHINSLELGDSAVYFCASSRTGGKSGELFFGEGSRLTVL.

This clonotype was seen a few times. The chain is built from TRBV7-9 and TRBJ1-1; perhaps TRBD1 as D (5 bases). Germline CDR1 and CDR2: SEHNR and FQNEAQ (reference sequence). V was trimmed by 6 bases and J by 5 bases, leaving 19 bases between them. The CDR3 is 15 residues long. The CDR3 nucleotides are TGTGCCAGCAGACCTTGGACGGGACTCTTAACTGAAGCTTTCTTT. Protein: CASRPWTGLLTEAFF.

This clonotype was counted a few times. J is TRBJ2-4 and V is TRBV2, with a tentative D call TRBD2 (6 bases). The germline V gene has CDR1 SNHLY and CDR2 FYNNEI. The V and J ends lost 4 bases and 0 bases respectively, with 16 bases between them. CDR3 length: 17 residues. DNA for the CDR3: TGTGCCAGCAGTGGGCAGGGATGGGAGGCAGCCAAAAACATTCAGTACTTC. This sequence encodes CASSGQGWEAAKNIQYF.

At least ten counts were recorded for this clonotype. The chain carries TRBV7-2 and TRBJ2-2; 7 bases are shared with TRBD2. This CDR3 region has 15 residues. Germline-derived CDR1 and CDR2 are SGHTA and FQGNSA. The V segment lost 5 bases and the J segment 5 bases; nucleotides outside the gene matches: 8. The CDR3 loop reads CASSPRDYRTGELFF. In nucleotides, the CDR3 is TGTGCCAGCAGCCCCCGGGACTATCGAACCGGGGAGCTGTTTTTT.

This chain uses TRBV7-8 with TRBJ1-4, with D hard to call. V lost 3 bases and J lost 1, with 6 bases in between. Per germline, CDR1 SGHVS and CDR2 FQNEAQ. There are 14 residues in the CDR3. The CDR3 loop is CASSFEQTNEKLFF. Here the CDR3 DNA reads TGTGCCAGCAGCTTCGAGCAAACTAATGAAAAACTGTTTTTT.

This clonotype turned up a few times. The genes are TRBV24-1 and TRBJ2-3; TRBD2 matches at 8 bases. Germline trimming cut 2 bases from V and 1 base from J; bases unmatched to any gene: 7. Germline assignment: CDR1 KGHDR and CDR2 SFDVKD. The CDR3 runs to 17 residues. The CDR3 here is CATSDSRTSFGTDTQYF. The CDR3 nucleotides are TGTGCCACCAGTGATTCTCGGACTAGCTTTGGCACAGATACGCAGTATTTT.

Concerning this clonotype itself: Relative to the germline gene, one junction end is altered; a read error may explain this. V usage is TRBV7-2 and J usage is TRBJ2-5, with D maybe TRBD2 (6 bases). This CDR3 comprises 15 residues. The germline CDR1 and CDR2 sequences are SGHTA and FQGNSA. CDR3 in amino acids: CASSLGAGIQEAQYF. CDR3 bases: TGTGCCAGCAGCTTAGGGGCGGGGATACAAGAGGCCCAGTACTTC. Complete variable domain (other parts from reference TRBV7-2 and TRBJ2-5): GAGVSQSPSNKVTEKGKDVELRCDPISGHTALYWYRQSLGQGLEFLIYFQGNSAPDKSGLPSDRFSAERTGGSVSTLTIQRTQQEDSAVYLCASSLGAGIQEAQYFGPGTRLLVL.

This clonotype was recorded many times. The chain recombines TRBV7-9 with TRBJ2-7, with a possible D match to TRBD1 (5 bases). Germline V lookup: CDR1 SEHNR, CDR2 FQNEAQ (reference sequence). There are 13 residues in the CDR3. The V end was cut by 5 bases, the J end by 6 bases, with 14 bases between. The CDR3 sequence: CASSPPGKGEQYF. Here the CDR3 DNA reads TGTGCCAGCAGCCCCCCAGGGAAAGGCGAGCAGTACTTC.

The chain is built from TRBV7-3 and TRBJ1-2; tentatively, D is TRBD1 (5 bases). V was pared by 5 bases and J by 3 bases, with 10 bases between. Germline V gene sequence: CDR1 SGHTA, CDR2 FQGTGA. CDR3 length equals 13 residues. CDR3 region: CASSLDRDYGYTF. CDR3 nucleotide sequence: TGTGCCAGCAGCCTCGACAGAGACTATGGCTACACCTTC. The variable domain in full, completed from reference TRBV7-3 and TRBJ1-2, reads GAGVSQTPSNKVTEKGKYVELRCDPISGHTALYWYRQSLGQGPEFLIYFQGTGAADDSGLPNDRFFAVRPEGSVSTLKIQRTERGDSAVYLCASSLDRDYGYTFGSGTRLTVV.

J is TRBJ2-7 and V is TRBV12-3 or TRBV12-4, with TRBD1 identical over 9 bases. This CDR3 region has 13 residues. V lost 8 bases, J lost 3 bases, and 5 bases stayed unmatched. The CDR3 region is CASGWDRDYEQYF. Here the CDR3 DNA reads TGTGCCAGCGGGTGGGACAGGGACTACGAGCAGTACTTC.

This clonotype turned up a few times. The chain carries TRBV2 and TRBJ1-5; D not resolved. The CDR3 length is 13 residues. Trimming shortened V by 6 bases and J by 4 bases, and 10 bases separated the two germline ends. Germline V gives CDR1 SNHLY, CDR2 FYNNEI. The CDR3 protein is CASRVDTNQPQHF. CDR3 in DNA: TGTGCCAGCAGAGTAGACACAAATCAGCCCCAGCATTTT.

This clonotype occurred a few times. The V and J genes are TRBV20-1 and TRBJ1-6; 7 nucleotides agree with TRBD1. Unmatched junction bases numbered 4, after V lost 6 bases and J lost 5 bases. Germline assignment: CDR1 DFQATT and CDR2 SNEGSKA (reference sequence). CDR3 size: 13 residues. The DNA for the CDR3 is TGCAGTGCGCACAGGGGCAATAATTCACCCCTCCACTTT. Protein sequence: CSAHRGNNSPLHF.

This clonotype was observed a handful of times. V and J are TRBV10-2 and TRBJ1-1; D remains unclear. This CDR3 has 14 residues. Germline CDR1 reads WSHSY; CDR2 reads SAAADI. Trimming left V 3 bases short and J 5 bases short, with 13 bases between. CDR3 amino acids: CASSDYSGRTEAFF. The CDR3, as DNA: TGCGCCAGCAGTGATTACAGCGGGAGGACTGAAGCTTTCTTT.

This chain links TRBV12-3 or TRBV12-4 with TRBJ1-3, with 7 bases aligning to TRBD1. There are 15 residues in the CDR3. V was pared by 5 bases and J by 4 bases, with 8 bases of the junction left unmatched. This CDR3 is CASSRRQGRGNTIYF. The CDR3 DNA reads as TGTGCCAGCAGTCGCCGACAGGGACGCGGAAACACCATATATTTT.

In this sample, this clonotype turned up many times. The gene calls are TRBV12-3 or TRBV12-4 and TRBJ1-5, with 7 bases lining up with TRBD1. The ends lost 1 base at V and 7 bases at J; junction bases unmatched: 13. CDR3 length: 17 amino acids. CDR3 region: CASSLGSIREGGQPQHF. DNA for the CDR3: TGTGCCAGCAGTTTAGGTTCGATTCGGGAAGGGGGCCAGCCCCAGCATTTT.

This clonotype showed up just a few times. This rearrangement joins TRBV2 to TRBJ2-7, with TRBD1 as a possible D gene (5 bases). Per the germline V gene, CDR1 is SNHLY and CDR2 is FYNNEI. V gave up 1 base and J gave up 1 base, with 14 bases separating them. The CDR3 totals 16 residues. The CDR3 bases are TGTGCCAGCAGTGAAGTCGAAGGGGTCCTATCCTACGAGCAGTACTTC. Amino acids: CASSEVEGVLSYEQYF. The full variable domain, its missing parts supplied by reference TRBV2 and TRBJ2-7, is EPEVTQTPSHQVTQMGQEVILRCVPISNHLYFYWYRQILGQKVEFLVSFYNNEISEKSEIFDDQFSVERPDGSNFTLKIRSTKLEDSAMYFCASSEVEGVLSYEQYFGPGTRLTVT.

This chain links TRBV4-1 with TRBJ1-2; maybe TRBD1 (5 bases). The CDR3 sequence is 14 residues long. Trimming cost V 8 bases and J 2 bases, with 15 bases left between them. The germline CDR1 and CDR2 sequences are MGHRA and YSYEKL. CDR3 protein: CASGEQVGNYGYTF. DNA of the CDR3: TGCGCCAGCGGGGAACAGGTGGGGAACTATGGCTACACCTTC.

A few counts support this clonotype. The chain uses TRBV5-1 and TRBJ2-3; no clear D. The V and J ends lost 4 bases and 1 base respectively, with 10 bases between them. CDR3 length: 14 amino acids. Per germline, CDR1 SGHRS and CDR2 YFSETQ. As DNA, the CDR3 is TGCGCCAGCAGCCCCCGAATCGGCACAGATACGCAGTATTTT. This translates into CASSPRIGTDTQYF.